This T cell receptor beta chain is from a study of Graves' ophthalmopathy and Graves' hyperthyroidism. General study findings and limits: Appearing in blood as well were most expanded thyroid clonotypes above 0.001 frequency. At just under 71% sensitivity and approximately 78% specificity, the model predicted progression of the ophthalmopathy.

The germline gives CDR1 ENHRY, CDR2 SYGVKD. This CDR3 is built from 15 residues. V dropped 5 bases and J dropped 6; count of bases not matched to a gene: 6. Additional autoimmune diseases, uncontrolled infections, pregnancy or lactation disqualified patients. Amplification targeted the TCR beta CDR3 regions, with RNA transcripts as the source material. Second-round multiplex PCR came after first-round RT-PCR with HTBI primers. Using its own MiXCR run on the multiplex PCR reads, TCRdb lists one record per CDR3 protein. Found here are over a million distinct CDR3 sequences, about two fifths of them singletons; the top ten hold over 8.5%. Comment on this clonotype: No antigen is known for it. A much larger clone lies one base from this, so it may be a read error.

Sequencing input: peripheral blood or thyroid tissue (not recorded which). This sequence joins TRBV10-3 and TRBJ1-5; 11 bases align to TRBD1. The receptor comes from an adult man with Graves' hyperthyroidism. The CDR3 here is CAISWRTGGGQPQHF. The CDR3 DNA reads as TGTGCCATCAGTTGGAGGACAGGGGGCGGTCAGCCCCAGCATTTT.